Below are 22 T cell receptor beta chains sequenced from a single sample in a study of regulatory T cells in long-lasting Graves disease. Investigators prepared the TCR beta libraries by applying iRepertoire HTBI primers and Arm-PCR of CDR3 regions. TCRdb processed the multiplex PCR reads anew with MiXCR; each CDR3 protein has one entry. The sample holds some 500,000 distinct CDR3 sequences, about 16% seen once. Time point denoted: newly diagnosed GD, antithyroid drugs for less than 3 months. PBMC RNA served as the TCR library source. These data were likewise used in another study, on T cells in Graves' hyperthyroidism and ophthalmopathy.

The material was peripheral blood mononuclear cells (PBMCs), obtained at new diagnosis, from a patient treated with antithyroid drugs. The receptors shown here come from a woman aged 35 to 60 with Graves disease.

The chain carries TRBV3-1 and TRBJ1-2; D is ambiguous. The CDR3 consists of 18 residues. Trimming removed 0 bases from V and 6 bases from J, with 23 bases in between. The V gene's germline CDR1 is LGHDT and CDR2 YNNKEL (reference sequence). As DNA, the CDR3 is TGTGCCAGCAGCCAAGATGCAGATTGGAAATCCATTTCAGATGGCTACACCTTC. Its protein is CASSQDADWKSISDGYTF.

This clonotype was picked up a small number of times. V usage is TRBV12-5 and J usage is TRBJ2-3; D may correspond to TRBD1 or TRBD2 (5 bases each). The germline V gene has CDR1 LGHNT and CDR2 FRNRAP. Trimming took off 2 bases at V and 4 bases at J, with 7 bases between the two ends. This CDR3 is built from 13 residues. CDR3 sequence (DNA): TGTGCTAGTGGTTTGAGGGGACCAGATACGCAGTATTTT. Its protein product is CASGLRGPDTQYF.

The chain carries TRBV15 and TRBJ2-4; D gene unclear. The J call may be in error: the DNA end matches TRBJ2-5 better. The V gene's germline CDR1 is LNHNV and CDR2 YYDKDF (reference sequence). The CDR3 sequence is 14 residues long. In nucleotides, the CDR3 is TGTGCCACCAGCAGAGATCACGTTAAAGAGACCCAGTACTTC. Protein product: CATSRDHVKETQYF.

For this clonotype: An end of the junction differs from the germline gene, which may be a read error. The genes are TRBV10-3 and TRBJ1-1; 10 bases fit TRBD1. The CDR3 spans 15 residues. Germline V gives CDR1 ENHRY, CDR2 SYGVKD. CDR3: CAISVAGQGNAEAFF. The CDR3 DNA reads TGTGCCATCAGTGTTGCGGGACAGGGGAACGCTGAAGCTTTCTTT.

This chain links TRBV12-3 or TRBV12-4 with TRBJ1-1; maybe TRBD1 (6 bases). The V gene lost 5 bases and the J gene lost 2 bases, with 15 bases spanning the gap. This CDR3 spans 15 amino acids. This chain's CDR3 is CASSLYRDINTEAFF. For the CDR3, the DNA is TGTGCCAGCAGTCTTTACAGGGACATAAACACTGAAGCTTTCTTT.

There are many counts of this clonotype. The rearrangement uses TRBV12-3 or TRBV12-4 and TRBJ2-5, with 9 bases matching TRBD2. The CDR3 is made up of 15 amino acids. V trimming: 3 bases; J trimming: 6 bases; junction bases outside the gene matches: 8. CDR3 in DNA: TGTGCCAGCAGTTTTTTAGCGGGGGTCGGAAAGACCCAGTACTTC. This translates into CASSFLAGVGKTQYF.

This clonotype has ten or more counts. The chain carries TRBV15 and TRBJ2-3; D unresolved. Trimming pared 4 bases from V and 2 bases from J, leaving 7 bases between. The germline V gene has CDR1 LNHNV and CDR2 YYDKDF (reference sequence). CDR3 length: 13 amino acids. DNA of the CDR3: TGTGCCACCAGCACCGAGCTCACAGATACGCAGTATTTT. This sequence encodes CATSTELTDTQYF.

This clonotype has more than one count but fewer than ten. For the CDR3, the DNA is TGTGCCAGCAGCCCATCGACAGCCATGAACACTGAAGCTTTCTTT. This sequence encodes CASSPSTAMNTEAFF. The V and J genes are TRBV11-2 and TRBJ1-1, with a weak D call TRBD1 (5 bases). Germline-derived CDR1 and CDR2 are SGHAT and FQNNGV. Trimming pared 5 bases from V and 0 bases from J, leaving 13 bases between. The CDR3 spans 15 residues.

The chain employs TRBV3-1 and TRBJ1-6; a weak D match, TRBD1 (6 bases). Trimming cost V 3 bases and J 10 bases, with 16 bases left between them. The CDR3 consists of 15 residues. Germline V gives CDR1 LGHDT, CDR2 YNNKEL (reference sequence). The CDR3 sequence is CASSQNRGTLSPLHF. DNA of the CDR3: TGTGCCAGCAGCCAGAACAGAGGGACATTATCACCCCTCCACTTT.

The V call is TRBV10-2, the J call TRBJ1-1, with D maybe TRBD1 (6 bases). The germline V gene has CDR1 WSHSY and CDR2 SAAADI. This CDR3 is 13 amino acids long. The germline V and J ends were trimmed by 4 bases and 5 bases, with 11 bases remaining between them. DNA for the CDR3: TGCGCCAGCAGTGGGGGGGCGTTTACTGAAGCTTTCTTT. It is translated as CASSGGAFTEAFF.

The chain employs TRBV27 and TRBJ2-7; D is ambiguous. The CDR3 has 15 amino acids. Germline V gives CDR1 MNHEY, CDR2 SMNVEV (reference sequence). Deletions cut 8 bases from V and 1 base from J, with 18 bases between. CDR3 in amino acids: CASRTIPSSSYEQYF. The CDR3 DNA reads as TGTGCCAGCCGGACGATTCCTAGTTCTTCCTACGAGCAGTACTTC.

This clonotype appeared many times. This sequence joins TRBV12-3 or TRBV12-4 and TRBJ1-1, with no clear D. V was cut by 1 base and J by 6 bases, with 9 bases left in between. The CDR3 sequence is 13 residues long. The CDR3 loop is CASSLVVSAEAFF. CDR3 nucleotides: TGTGCCAGCAGTTTAGTTGTCAGCGCTGAAGCTTTCTTT.

Ten or more counts support this clonotype. This chain links TRBV20-1 with TRBJ1-1; 8 positions agree with TRBD1. The V gene's germline CDR1 is DFQATT and CDR2 SNEGSKA (reference sequence). This CDR3 has 13 residues. The V segment lost 3 bases and the J segment 0 bases; nucleotides outside the gene matches: 0. In DNA, the CDR3 is TGCAGTGCTAGGGGACAGGTGAACACTGAAGCTTTCTTT. Translated: CSARGQVNTEAFF.

This clonotype appeared many times. The chain combines TRBV3-1 with TRBJ2-3, with 10 bases identical to TRBD2. The CDR3 spans 15 residues. Looked up from germline, CDR1 is LGHDT and CDR2 is YNNKEL (reference sequence). With V trimmed by 5 bases and J by 8 bases, 10 bases remained unmatched. The CDR3: CASSDPGLAMGTQYF. The DNA for the CDR3 is TGTGCCAGCAGCGATCCGGGACTAGCGATGGGTACGCAGTATTTT.

The chain is built from TRBV27 and TRBJ1-5; D remains ambiguous. V lost 5 bases and J 6 bases, leaving 11 bases between the germline ends. Germline CDR1 MNHEY, CDR2 SMNVEV (reference sequence). CDR3 length equals 13 residues. The DNA for the CDR3 is TGTGCCAGCAGTCTAATTTGGGGTCAGCCCCAGCATTTT. Its protein is CASSLIWGQPQHF.

This clonotype was seen more than once but under ten times. The chain is built from TRBV13 and TRBJ2-7; no reliable D call. CDR3 length: 14 amino acids. Between the trimmed V and J ends, which lost 0 bases and 3 bases, there was a span of 9 bases. Germline CDR1 reads PRHDT; CDR2 reads FYEKMQ (reference sequence). This chain's CDR3 is CASSLGDGRYEQYF. CDR3 in DNA: TGTGCCAGCAGCTTAGGAGACGGACGCTACGAGCAGTACTTC.

This clonotype was seen at least ten times. The chain couples TRBV12-3 or TRBV12-4 to TRBJ1-1; D gene ambiguous. Trimming stripped 3 bases from V and 9 bases from J, with 17 bases between. This CDR3 spans 14 amino acids. The CDR3 is CASSFRGSSEQAFF. The DNA of the CDR3 is TGTGCCAGCAGTTTTCGCGGGAGCAGCGAGCAAGCTTTCTTT.

The table lists this clonotype with many counts. This chain uses TRBV3-1 with TRBJ1-1; no clear D gene. CDR3 length: 15 residues. CDR1 LGHDT and CDR2 YNNKEL come from the germline V gene (reference sequence). V shed 6 bases and J shed 7 bases, with 21 bases lying between them. The chain's CDR3 is CASSGRLMLVGEAFF. The CDR3 DNA reads as TGTGCCAGCAGTGGCAGACTCATGCTCGTGGGTGAAGCTTTCTTT.

At least ten counts were recorded for this clonotype. The J gene is TRBJ1-1, the V gene TRBV5-1; 7 positions match TRBD1. The CDR3 consists of 14 residues. V gave up 4 bases and J gave up 1 base; unmatched junction bases: 4. Per germline, CDR1 SGHRS and CDR2 YFSETQ. The chain's CDR3 is CASSPDRRNTEAFF. In DNA form, the CDR3 reads TGCGCCAGCAGCCCGGACAGGAGGAACACTGAAGCTTTCTTT.

This clonotype was detected a few times. This CDR3 is missing its conserved last phenylalanine or tryptophan, likely due to a read error. Because the CDR3's place on the DNA is in doubt, the DNA is left out and the CDR3 is given as listed by TCRdb. The chain recombines TRBV19 with TRBJ1-1; the DNA was not compared with TRBD1, the D call given in the table. CDR1 is LNHDA and CDR2 is SQIVND in the germline V gene (reference sequence). Ends included, the CDR3 has 12 residues. CDR3 sequence: CASSMEGSGRDS.

This rearrangement joins TRBV12-3 or TRBV12-4 to TRBJ2-3; possibly TRBD2 for D (7 bases). This CDR3 is built from 14 residues. Trimming took 3 bases from V and 6 from J, leaving 13 bases between them. This CDR3 reads CASSFGGGPDTQYF. Here the CDR3 DNA reads TGTGCCAGCAGTTTTGGGGGGGGGCCGGATACGCAGTATTTT.

This clonotype was observed at least ten times. The CDR3 DNA reads TGTGCCAGCAGCCAGGACAGTCTAACTGAAGCTTTCTTT. Translating gives CASSQDSLTEAFF. The V gene is TRBV12-3 or TRBV12-4, the J gene TRBJ1-1, with D maybe TRBD1 (6 bases). The CDR3 consists of 13 residues. V lost 6 bases, J lost 5 bases, and 13 bases lay in between.